Each of the 3 T cell receptor beta chains below was sequenced from the same sample in a study of T cell responses to AZD1222 COVID-19 vaccine. Clones were read by immunoSEQ multiplex PCR, and TCRdb kept only the in-frame ones, dropping some. The sample comprises about 140,000 clones, 70% to 90% of which are singletons, and 3% to 4.5% rests with the top ten. This sample comprised peripheral blood, obtained on day 0 of AZD1222 vaccination. Receptor source: an adult in good health.

The chain joins TRBV11-3 to TRBJ2-7; tentatively, D is TRBD1 (5 bases). The CDR3 contains 13 residues. Germline lookup yields CDR1 SGHNT and CDR2 YENEEA. Trimming took 2 bases from V and 4 from J, leaving 9 bases between them. This chain's CDR3 is CASSLTREYEQYF. For the CDR3, the DNA is TGTGCCAGCAGCTTAACCAGGGAATACGAGCAGTACTTC.

This clone was counted once. The chain recombines TRBV6-5 with TRBJ2-5, with TRBD1 as a possible D gene (6 bases). Germline V gene data show CDR1 as MNHEY and CDR2 as SVGAGI. The CDR3 extends over 15 amino acids. Trimming left V 0 bases short and J 2 bases short, with 10 bases between. The CDR3 is CASSYSRGGQETQYF. CDR3 bases: TGTGCCAGCAGTTACTCGAGAGGGGGACAAGAGACCCAGTACTTC.

This clone showed up just once. The rearrangement links TRBV6-5 to TRBJ2-4, with D maybe TRBD1 (6 bases). CDR1 and CDR2 from the germline V gene are MNHEY and SVGAGI. With 2 bases removed from V and 6 bases from J, the gap between germline ends came to 11 bases. CDR3 length: 14 residues. The CDR3: CASSYPQGTNIQYF. In DNA form, the CDR3 reads TGTGCCAGCAGTTACCCCCAGGGGACAAACATTCAGTACTTC.